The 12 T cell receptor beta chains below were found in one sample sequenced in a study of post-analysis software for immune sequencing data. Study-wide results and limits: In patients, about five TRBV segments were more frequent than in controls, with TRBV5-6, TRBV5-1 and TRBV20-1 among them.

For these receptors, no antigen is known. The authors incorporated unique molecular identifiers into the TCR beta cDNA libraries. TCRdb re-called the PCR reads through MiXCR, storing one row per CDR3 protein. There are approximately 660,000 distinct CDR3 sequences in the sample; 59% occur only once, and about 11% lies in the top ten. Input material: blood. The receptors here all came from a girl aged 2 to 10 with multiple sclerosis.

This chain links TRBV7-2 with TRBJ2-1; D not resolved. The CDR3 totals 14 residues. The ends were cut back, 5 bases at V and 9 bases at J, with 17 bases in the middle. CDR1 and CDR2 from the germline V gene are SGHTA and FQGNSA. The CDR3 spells CASSLSHLKSEQFF. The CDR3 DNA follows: TGTGCCAGCAGCCTCTCACACTTGAAAAGTGAGCAGTTCTTC.

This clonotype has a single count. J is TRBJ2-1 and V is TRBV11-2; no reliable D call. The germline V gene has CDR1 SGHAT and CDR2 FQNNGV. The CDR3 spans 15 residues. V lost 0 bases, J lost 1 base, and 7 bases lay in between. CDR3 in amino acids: CASSLESSSYNEQFF. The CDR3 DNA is TGTGCCAGCAGCTTAGAGTCCTCTTCCTACAATGAGCAGTTCTTC. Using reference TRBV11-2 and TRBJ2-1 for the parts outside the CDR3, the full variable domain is EAGVAQSPRYKIIEKRQSVAFWCNPISGHATLYWYQQILGQGPKLLIQFQNNGVVDDSQLPKDRFSAERLKGVDSTLKIQPAKLEDSAVYLCASSLESSSYNEQFFGPGTRLTVL.

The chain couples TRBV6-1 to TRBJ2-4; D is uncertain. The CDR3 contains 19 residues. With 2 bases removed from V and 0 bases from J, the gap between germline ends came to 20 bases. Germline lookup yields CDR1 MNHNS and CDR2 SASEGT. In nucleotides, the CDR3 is TGTGCCAGCAGTGAATTCTCGAGGTCGGGCGATTTAGCCAAAAACATTCAGTACTTC. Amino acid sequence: CASSEFSRSGDLAKNIQYF.

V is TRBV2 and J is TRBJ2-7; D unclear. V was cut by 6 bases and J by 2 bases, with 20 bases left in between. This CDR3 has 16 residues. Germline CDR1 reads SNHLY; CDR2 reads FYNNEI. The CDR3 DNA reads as TGTGCCAGCAGGCCCAGACTGACTTACCAGACCTACGAGCAGTACTTC. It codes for CASRPRLTYQTYEQYF. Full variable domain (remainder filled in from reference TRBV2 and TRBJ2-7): EPEVTQTPSHQVTQMGQEVILRCVPISNHLYFYWYRQILGQKVEFLVSFYNNEISEKSEIFDDQFSVERPDGSNFTLKIRSTKLEDSAMYFCASRPRLTYQTYEQYFGPGTRLTVT.

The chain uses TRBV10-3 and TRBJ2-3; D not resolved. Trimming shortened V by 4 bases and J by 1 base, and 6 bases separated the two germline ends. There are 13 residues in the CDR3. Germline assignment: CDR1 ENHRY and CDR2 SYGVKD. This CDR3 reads CAISVTGTDTQYF. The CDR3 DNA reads TGTGCCATCAGTGTAACAGGCACAGATACGCAGTATTTT.

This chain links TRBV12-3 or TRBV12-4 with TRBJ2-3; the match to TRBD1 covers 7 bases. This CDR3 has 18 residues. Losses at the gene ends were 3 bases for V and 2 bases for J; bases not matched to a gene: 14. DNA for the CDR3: TGTGCCAGCAGTTTTGACCTCGGGGACAGAACCTTCACAGATACGCAGTATTTT. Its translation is CASSFDLGDRTFTDTQYF.

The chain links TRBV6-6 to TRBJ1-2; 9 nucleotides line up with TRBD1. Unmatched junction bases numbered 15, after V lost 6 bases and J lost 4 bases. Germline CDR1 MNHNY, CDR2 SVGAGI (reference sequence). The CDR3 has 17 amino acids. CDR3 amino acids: CASRESGTGYRSYGYTF. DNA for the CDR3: TGTGCCAGCAGGGAGTCCGGGACAGGGTATCGGAGCTATGGCTACACCTTC.

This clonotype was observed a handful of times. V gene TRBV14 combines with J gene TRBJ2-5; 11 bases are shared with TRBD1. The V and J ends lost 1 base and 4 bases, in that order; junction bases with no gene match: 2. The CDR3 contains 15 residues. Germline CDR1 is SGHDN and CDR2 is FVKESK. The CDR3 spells CASSQGDRGTETQYF. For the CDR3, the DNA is TGTGCCAGCAGCCAAGGGGACAGGGGGACAGAGACCCAGTACTTC.

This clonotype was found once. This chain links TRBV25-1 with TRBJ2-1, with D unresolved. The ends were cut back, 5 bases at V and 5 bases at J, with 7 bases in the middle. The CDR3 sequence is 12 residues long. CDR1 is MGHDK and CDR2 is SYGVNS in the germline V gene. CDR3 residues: CASSRIDNEQFF. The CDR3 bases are TGTGCCAGCAGTAGGATAGACAATGAGCAGTTCTTC.

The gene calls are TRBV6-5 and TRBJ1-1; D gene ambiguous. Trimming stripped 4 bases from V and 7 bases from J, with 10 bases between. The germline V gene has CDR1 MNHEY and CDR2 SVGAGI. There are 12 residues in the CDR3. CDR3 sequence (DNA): TGTGCCAGCAGTTTCGACCGGAATGAAGCTTTCTTT. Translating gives CASSFDRNEAFF.

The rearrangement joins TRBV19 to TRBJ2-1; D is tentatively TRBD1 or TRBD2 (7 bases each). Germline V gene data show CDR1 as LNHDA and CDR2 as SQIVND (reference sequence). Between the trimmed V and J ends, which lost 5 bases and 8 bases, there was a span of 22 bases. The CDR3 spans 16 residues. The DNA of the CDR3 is TGTGCCAGTAGTTGGACGGGAGGCCAGGGGGGATATGAGCAGTTCTTC. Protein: CASSWTGGQGGYEQFF.

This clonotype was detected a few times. This CDR3 reads CASSDRLGTNYGYTF. The CDR3 DNA reads TGTGCCAGCAGTGACAGGTTGGGAACAAACTATGGCTACACCTTC. The chain carries TRBV2 and TRBJ1-2; D is unresolved. Germline lookup yields CDR1 SNHLY and CDR2 FYNNEI. CDR3 length equals 15 residues. V was shortened by 3 bases and J by 2 bases, with 13 bases between the two germline ends.